This TCR beta chain was profiled in a study of early stage breast cancer tumors. Study details: Seven to nine ER+/PR+/HER2- tumors were invasive ductal; four were invasive lobular.

The CDR3 is made up of 13 amino acids. Germline V gives CDR1 ENHRY, CDR2 SYGVKD. Generated by immunoSEQ multiplex PCR, the TCRdb table keeps only in-frame clones and is missing some. The sample contains some 15,000 clones, around 80% of which appear only once. This sequence joins TRBV10-3 and TRBJ1-2, with 8 positions matching TRBD1. The origin of this receptor is a person aged 45-60 years with breast cancer. Sequenced input: normal breast tissue next to the tumor. This CDR3 is CVSSLGTGYGYTF. DNA for the CDR3: TGTGTTTCCAGTTTGGGGACAGGCTATGGCTACACCTTC.